The clone carrying this T cell receptor beta chain was observed a handful of times. Its antigen is still unknown. The data originate from a study of blood T cells in healthy people across ages. Combining a sample-barcoded 5' primer with a J-beta primer mix, a second PCR ran for roughly 6 to 12 cycles. Researchers report that a template-switch adaptor with 12 random nucleotides tagged each cDNA molecule. Each CDR3 protein gets one entry after TCRdb re-called the 5' RACE reads with MiXCR. Of about 1.5 million distinct CDR3 sequences in the sample, approximately 43% were seen once. Study-wide points: Changes seen in expanded clonotypes were possibly confounded by donor CMV status left unknown. In these data, TCR beta diversity tracked strongly with naive T cell percentage. Because sorting was not performed, PBMCs prevented conclusive naive versus antigen-experienced comparison.

The CDR3 length is 18 residues. Trimming removed 10 bases at V and 1 base at J, with 26 bases between. The chain combines TRBV12-3 or TRBV12-4 with TRBJ2-1; possible D gene TRBD2, 7 bases. The sequence was obtained from a young woman in good health. The specimen sequenced was blood. The DNA of the CDR3 is TGTGCCACCGCTCCTCTGGGGGGGGCGATCGGATCCTACAATGAGCAGTTCTTC. It translates to CATAPLGGAIGSYNEQFF.